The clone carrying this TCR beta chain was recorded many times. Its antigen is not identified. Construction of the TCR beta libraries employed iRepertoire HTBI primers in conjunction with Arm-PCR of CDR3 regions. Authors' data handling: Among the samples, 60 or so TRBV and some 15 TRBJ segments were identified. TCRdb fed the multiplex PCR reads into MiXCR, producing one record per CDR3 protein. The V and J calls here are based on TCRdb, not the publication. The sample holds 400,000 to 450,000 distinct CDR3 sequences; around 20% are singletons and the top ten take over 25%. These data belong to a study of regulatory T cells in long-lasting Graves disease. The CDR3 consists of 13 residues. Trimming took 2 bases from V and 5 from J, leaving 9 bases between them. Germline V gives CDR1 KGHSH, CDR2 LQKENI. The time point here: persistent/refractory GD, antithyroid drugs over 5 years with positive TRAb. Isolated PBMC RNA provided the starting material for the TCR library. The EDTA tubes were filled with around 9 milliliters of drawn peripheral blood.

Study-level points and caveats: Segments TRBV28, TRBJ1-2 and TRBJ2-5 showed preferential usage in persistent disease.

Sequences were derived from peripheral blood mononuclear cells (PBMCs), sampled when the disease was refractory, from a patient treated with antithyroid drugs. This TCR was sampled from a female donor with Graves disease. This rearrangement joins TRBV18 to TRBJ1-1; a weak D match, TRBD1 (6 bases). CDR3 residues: CASSPGQGTEAFF. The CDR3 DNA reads TGTGCCAGCTCACCAGGGCAGGGGACTGAAGCTTTCTTT.